The 7 T cell receptor beta chains in this list originate from one sample, sequenced in a study of blood T cell repertoires in COVID-19. Using immunoSEQ multiplex PCR, the repertoire was profiled, and TCRdb retains in-frame clones only, with some absent. The table lists about 190,000 clones, roughly 77% of them singletons, with roughly 17% in the top ten. The sequencing sample was made of PBMCs or T cells enriched from blood (not recorded which). The origin of the receptors is a woman aged 45-59 years with acute COVID-19.

The chain links TRBV19 to TRBJ2-5, with D maybe TRBD1 (5 bases). Trimming pared 8 bases from V and 2 bases from J, leaving 12 bases between. CDR3 length: 13 residues. CDR1 and CDR2 from the germline V gene are LNHDA and SQIVND (reference sequence). The CDR3 bases are TGTGCCAGTCAGGGTGGGCGTCAAGAGACCCAGTACTTC. Its protein is CASQGGRQETQYF.

The V call is TRBV24-1, the J call TRBJ2-2; D is uncertain. The length of the CDR3 is 12 residues. CDR1 and CDR2 from the germline V gene are KGHDR and SFDVKD. V lost 6 bases, J lost 7 bases, and 8 bases lay in between. The CDR3 DNA is TGTGCCACCAGTTATAATAGCGGGGAGCTGTTTTTT. Its translation: CATSYNSGELFF.

V is TRBV6-5 and J is TRBJ1-1, with D hard to call. V was trimmed by 0 bases and J by 8 bases, leaving 7 bases between them. The CDR3 runs to 12 residues. CDR1 and CDR2 (germline): MNHEY, SVGAGI. CDR3 amino acids: CASSYSGLEAFF. DNA for the CDR3: TGTGCCAGCAGTTACTCTGGCTTAGAAGCTTTCTTT.

This sequence joins TRBV28 and TRBJ1-2; weak D call: TRBD1 (5 bases). The CDR3 has 14 residues. V lost 6 bases and J lost 3, with 14 bases in between. Germline-derived CDR1 and CDR2 are MDHEN and SYDVKM. CDR3 in amino acids: CASREVGGDYGYTF. The CDR3, as DNA: TGTGCCAGCAGGGAAGTGGGGGGGGACTATGGCTACACCTTC.

This chain links TRBV19 with TRBJ1-2; D gene ambiguous. Germline V gene lookup returns CDR1 LNHDA and CDR2 SQIVND (reference sequence). Trimming removed 4 bases from V and 6 bases from J, with 9 bases in between. This CDR3 spans 12 amino acids. For the CDR3, the DNA is TGTGCCAGTAGTACCCCCGGGAATGGCTACACCTTC. As protein: CASSTPGNGYTF.

The rearrangement links TRBV4-1 to TRBJ1-6, with 9 bases lining up with TRBD1. V was clipped by 3 bases and J by 9 bases; unmatched bases: 9. Germline V gives CDR1 MGHRA, CDR2 YSYEKL. There are 16 residues in the CDR3. For the CDR3, the DNA is TGCGCCAGCAGCCATCCCGGGACAGGGAAGGGTTCACCCCTCCACTTT. It translates to CASSHPGTGKGSPLHF.

V is TRBV19 and J is TRBJ1-4, with 7 nucleotides matching TRBD1. J lost 6 bases, V lost 8 bases, and 9 bases had no gene match. CDR3 length equals 14 residues. Per the germline V gene, CDR1 is LNHDA and CDR2 is SQIVND (reference sequence). The DNA for the CDR3 is TGTGCCAGTTCCCGACAGGGTTTATATGAAAAACTGTTTTTT. Translation gives CASSRQGLYEKLFF.